This TCR beta chain was sequenced in a study of T cell responses to AZD1222 COVID-19 vaccine. The study's findings and limits: The span of vaccine-associated CD4 TCRs extended across spike, with dominance at 160-218 and 743-854. Following two doses of AZD1222, Spike-specific TCR breadth and depth rose. Reportedly, nearly half of unique spike TCRs recognized epitopes outside B.1.351/B.1.1.7 mutations.

Remarks on this clone: The antigen remains undetermined.

Sequencing was performed with immunoSEQ multiplex PCR; in TCRdb, only in-frame clones are kept and a portion is missing. The data contain fewer than 150,000 clones, approximately 86% of them singletons. The germline CDR1 and CDR2 sequences are LGHDT and YNNKEL (reference sequence). V shed 0 bases and J shed 4 bases, with 12 bases lying between them. This CDR3 has 15 residues. The TCR originated in an adult in good health. The V call is TRBV3-1 (or the pseudogene TRBV3-2), the J call TRBJ1-1; perhaps TRBD1 as D (6 bases). The source material was peripheral blood, sampled on day 0 of AZD1222 vaccination. This CDR3 reads CASSQDFGTSTEAFF. CDR3 sequence (DNA): TGTGCCAGCAGCCAAGATTTTGGGACAAGCACTGAAGCTTTCTTT.